The rows below give T cell receptor beta chains drawn from one sample of a study of cytomegalovirus exposure and HLA in healthy donors. Here immunoSEQ multiplex PCR was the method, and the copy in TCRdb shows in-frame clones only, minus some. The data hold over 85,000 clones, with roughly 84% observed a single time. Input material: PBMCs. These receptors were taken from a woman in her late teens or twenties in good health and CMV-seropositive. The CDR3 runs from the conserved cysteine through the conserved F or W. D genes are given only for firm matches.

CDR3aa: CASSQDRLADTQYF; j_gene: TRBJ2-3; d_gene: TRBD2; v_gene: TRBV4-3
CDR3aa: CASRPEATLYGYTF; j_gene: TRBJ1-2; d_gene: NA; v_gene: TRBV10-2
CDR3aa: CASLSLGTSGITYNEQFF; j_gene: TRBJ2-1; d_gene: TRBD2; v_gene: TRBV7-9
CDR3aa: CASSLQFGTGRYEQYF; j_gene: TRBJ2-7; d_gene: NA; v_gene: TRBV28
CDR3aa: CASSYRGPYSYEQYF; j_gene: TRBJ2-7; d_gene: TRBD1; v_gene: TRBV7-8
CDR3aa: CAWSGGGNLYEQFF; j_gene: TRBJ2-1; d_gene: TRBD1; v_gene: TRBV30
CDR3aa: CASSPPGQDDQPQHF; j_gene: TRBJ1-5; d_gene: TRBD1; v_gene: TRBV18
CDR3aa: CASSRQGANSPLHF; j_gene: TRBJ1-6; d_gene: TRBD1; v_gene: TRBV2
CDR3aa: CASSWLRGRTGELFF; j_gene: TRBJ2-2; d_gene: TRBD1; v_gene: TRBV5-5
CDR3aa: CASSPTGGRETQYF; j_gene: TRBJ2-5; d_gene: TRBD2; v_gene: TRBV18